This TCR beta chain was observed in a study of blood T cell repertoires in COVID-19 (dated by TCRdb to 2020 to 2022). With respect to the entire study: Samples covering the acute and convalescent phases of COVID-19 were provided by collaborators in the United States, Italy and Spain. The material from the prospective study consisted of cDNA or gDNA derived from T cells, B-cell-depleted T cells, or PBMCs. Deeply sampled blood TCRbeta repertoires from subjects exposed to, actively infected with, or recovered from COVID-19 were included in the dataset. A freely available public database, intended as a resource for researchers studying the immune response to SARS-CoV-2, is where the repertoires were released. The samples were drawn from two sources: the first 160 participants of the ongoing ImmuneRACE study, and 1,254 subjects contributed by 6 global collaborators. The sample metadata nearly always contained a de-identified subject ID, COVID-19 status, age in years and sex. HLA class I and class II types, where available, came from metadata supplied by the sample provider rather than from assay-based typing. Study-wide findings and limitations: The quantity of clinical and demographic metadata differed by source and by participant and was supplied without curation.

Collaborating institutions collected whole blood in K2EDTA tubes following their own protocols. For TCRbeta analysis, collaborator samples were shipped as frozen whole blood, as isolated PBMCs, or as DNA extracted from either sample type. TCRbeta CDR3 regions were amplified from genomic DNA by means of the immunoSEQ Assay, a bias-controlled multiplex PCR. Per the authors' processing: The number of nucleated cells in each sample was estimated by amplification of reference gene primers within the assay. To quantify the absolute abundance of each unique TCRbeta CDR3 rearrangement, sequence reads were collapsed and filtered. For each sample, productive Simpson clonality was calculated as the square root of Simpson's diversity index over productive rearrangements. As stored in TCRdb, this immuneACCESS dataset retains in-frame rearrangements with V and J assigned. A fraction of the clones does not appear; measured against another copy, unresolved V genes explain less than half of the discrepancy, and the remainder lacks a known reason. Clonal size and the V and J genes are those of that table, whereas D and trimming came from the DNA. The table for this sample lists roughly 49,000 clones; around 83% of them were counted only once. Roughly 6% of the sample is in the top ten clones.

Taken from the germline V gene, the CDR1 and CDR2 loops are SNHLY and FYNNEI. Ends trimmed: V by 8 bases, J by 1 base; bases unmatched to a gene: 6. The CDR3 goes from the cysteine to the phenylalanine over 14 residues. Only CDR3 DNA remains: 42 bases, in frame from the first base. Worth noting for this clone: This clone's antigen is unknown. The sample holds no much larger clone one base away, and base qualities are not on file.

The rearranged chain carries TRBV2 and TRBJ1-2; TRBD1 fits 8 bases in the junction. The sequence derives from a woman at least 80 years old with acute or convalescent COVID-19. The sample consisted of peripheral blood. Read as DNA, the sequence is TGTGCCAGCGAACCCGGACAGGGTAACTATGGCTACACCTTC. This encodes CASEPGQGNYGYTF.